These T cell receptor beta chains were read from a single sample in a study of early T cells in non-severe SARS-CoV-2 infection. TCRdb analysed the 5' RACE reads with MiXCR anew, one entry per CDR3 protein. The data contain tens of thousands of distinct CDR3 sequences, around 6% of them singletons. The sequencing sample was made of whole blood. These receptors all come from an adult who was a healthcare worker with PCR-confirmed SARS-CoV-2 infection or an uninfected control (not recorded which). Both conserved end residues are part of each CDR3. The D gene is left open where the match is weak. The size field is filled for only some rows; it gives once, few, many or a size class.

j_call	clone_size	d_call	v_call	cdr3_aa	cdr3_nt
TRBJ1-5	many	NA	TRBV27	CASSFDSMGNQPQHF	TGTGCCAGCAGTTTTGACAGCATGGGCAATCAGCCCCAGCATTTT
TRBJ2-5	many	TRBD2	TRBV20-1	CSAFGGGRETQYF	TGCAGTGCTTTTGGGGGGGGACGGGAGACCCAGTACTTC
TRBJ2-7	many	NA	TRBV12-3/TRBV12-4	CASNPSGGSYEQYF	TGTGCCAGCAACCCGTCCGGGGGCTCCTACGAGCAGTACTTC
TRBJ1-1	many	NA	TRBV5-1	CASSFGSGVNTEAFF	TGCGCCAGCAGCTTTGGGTCAGGAGTTAACACTGAAGCTTTCTTT
TRBJ1-6	many	TRBD1	TRBV4-1	CASSLMATGQHNSPLHF	TGCGCCAGCAGCCTCATGGCGACGGGACAGCATAATTCACCCCTCCACTTT
TRBJ2-1	medium-sized	TRBD2	TRBV7-2	CASSSTGTNYNEQFF	TGTGCCAGCAGCTCTACCGGGACTAATTACAATGAGCAGTTCTTC
TRBJ1-4	many	TRBD1	TRBV27	CASSWTGTAEKLFF	TGTGCCAGCAGTTGGACAGGGACGGCCGAAAAACTGTTTTTT
TRBJ2-1	many	TRBD2	TRBV4-1	CASSQEGPAGGPYNEQFF	TGCGCCAGCAGCCAAGAGGGGCCGGCGGGGGGCCCCTACAATGAGCAGTTCTTC
TRBJ1-3	many	NA	TRBV11-2	CASSYSGLSSGNTIYF	TGTGCCAGCAGCTACTCGGGACTCTCCTCTGGAAACACCATATATTTT
TRBJ1-5	few	NA	TRBV29-1	CSVGEQGSNQPQHF	TGCAGCGTTGGGGAGCAGGGCAGCAATCAGCCCCAGCATTTT
TRBJ2-2	many	NA	TRBV24-1	CATSDFGTVNTGELFF	TGTGCCACCAGTGATTTTGGGACGGTGAACACCGGGGAGCTGTTTTTT
TRBJ1-5	many	NA	TRBV6-7	CASSYSTGFNSQPQHF	TGTGCCAGCAGTTACTCGACGGGGTTTAATAGTCAGCCCCAGCATTTT
TRBJ2-1	few	NA	TRBV30	CAWSDTKNEQFF	TGTGCCTGGAGCGACACAAAAAATGAGCAGTTCTTC
TRBJ1-4	many	NA	TRBV5-1	CASRDGEKLFF	TGCGCCAGCAGGGACGGAGAAAAACTGTTTTTT
TRBJ2-7	few	TRBD1	TRBV29-1	CSARGTGFYEQYF	TGCAGCGCCCGGGGGACAGGATTCTACGAGCAGTACTTC
TRBJ2-3	few	NA	TRBV10-3	CAISESTIDTQYF	TGTGCCATCAGTGAGTCGACCATAGATACGCAGTATTTT
TRBJ2-5	many	NA	TRBV11-1	CASSTSRQQETQYF	TGTGCCAGCAGCACAAGTCGACAGCAAGAGACCCAGTACTTC
TRBJ2-3	NA	NA	TRBV6-2/TRBV6-3	CASVSDNTDTQYF	TGTGCCAGCGTTTCAGACAACACAGATACGCAGTATTTT
TRBJ2-7	medium-sized	TRBD1	TRBV7-9	CASSPRTGEAYEQYF	TGTGCCAGCAGCCCCCGGACAGGGGAGGCCTACGAGCAGTACTTC
TRBJ2-2	few	TRBD2	TRBV5-6	CASSLGLAGANTGELFF	TGTGCCAGCAGCTTGGGACTAGCGGGGGCGAACACCGGGGAGCTGTTTTTT
TRBJ1-4	many	TRBD1	TRBV6-2/TRBV6-3	CASSYLLDRRSQNEKLFF	TGTGCCAGCAGTTACCTTTTGGACAGGCGTTCCCAGAATGAAAAACTGTTTTTT
TRBJ2-3	many	NA	TRBV24-1	CATIDSSTDTQYF	TGTGCCACCATTGACAGCTCCACAGATACGCAGTATTTT
TRBJ1-1	many	NA	TRBV13	CASSLEGGPTEAFF	TGTGCCAGCAGCTTAGAGGGAGGGCCCACTGAAGCTTTCTTT
TRBJ1-1	many	NA	TRBV12-3/TRBV12-4	CASGLNTEAFF	TGTGCCAGCGGATTGAACACTGAAGCTTTCTTT
TRBJ2-1	NA	NA	TRBV5-1	CASSLGVDRNEQFF	TGCGCCAGCAGCTTGGGAGTCGACCGCAATGAGCAGTTCTTC
TRBJ2-7	NA	NA	TRBV7-2	CASSSTSGASVYEQYF	TGTGCCAGCAGCTCCACTTCAGGGGCTTCCGTCTACGAGCAGTACTTC
TRBJ1-1	many	NA	TRBV5-8	CASSVGADGNTEAFF	TGTGCCAGCAGCGTGGGGGCGGATGGGAACACTGAAGCTTTCTTT
TRBJ2-1	few	NA	TRBV19	CASSIAPWLGKRGEQFF	TGTGCCAGTAGTATCGCCCCTTGGTTAGGGAAAAGGGGTGAGCAGTTCTTC
TRBJ2-1	few	TRBD2	TRBV29-1	CSVPRTSGGLVNEQFF	TGCAGCGTCCCTAGGACTAGCGGGGGCCTTGTTAATGAGCAGTTCTTC
TRBJ2-5	many	NA	TRBV7-6	CASSRQIQETQYF	TGTGCCAGCAGCCGACAGATTCAAGAGACCCAGTACTTC
TRBJ1-5	many	TRBD1	TRBV12-3/TRBV12-4	CASSPGQNNQPQHF	TGTGCCAGCAGTCCGGGACAGAACAATCAGCCCCAGCATTTT
TRBJ2-7	NA	TRBD1	TRBV15	CATSREGQGIYEQYF	TGTGCCACCAGCAGAGAGGGACAGGGGATATACGAGCAGTACTTC
TRBJ1-6	few	TRBD1	TRBV6-5	CASSRDRAKFSPLHF	TGTGCCAGCAGCCGGGACAGGGCTAAATTTTCACCCCTCCACTTT
TRBJ2-2	many	NA	TRBV28	CASSLWQNTGELFF	TGTGCCAGCAGTTTATGGCAGAACACCGGGGAGCTGTTTTTT
TRBJ2-7	many	TRBD2	TRBV6-6	CASRDTSGDYEQYF	TGTGCCAGCAGGGACACTAGCGGGGACTACGAGCAGTACTTC
TRBJ2-5	many	NA	TRBV20-1	CSAQSTSAQETQYF	TGCAGTGCCCAATCAACGTCAGCTCAAGAGACCCAGTACTTC
TRBJ2-3	few	TRBD2	TRBV7-2	CASSFGGGAADTQYF	TGTGCCAGCAGCTTTGGCGGGGGGGCTGCAGATACGCAGTATTTT
TRBJ1-1	many	NA	TRBV12-3/TRBV12-4	CASRGGVAFF	TGTGCCAGCAGAGGAGGGGTAGCTTTCTTT
TRBJ2-1	few	TRBD1	TRBV6-4	CASSTLAGGEQFF	TGTGCCAGCAGTACCCTAGCAGGGGGTGAGCAGTTCTTC
TRBJ1-6	few	NA	TRBV28	CASREGVYNSPLHF	TGTGCCAGCAGAGAGGGGGTATATAATTCACCCCTCCACTTT
TRBJ1-2	NA	TRBD1	TRBV28	CASSSDRVSVYGYTF	TGTGCCAGCAGTTCCGACAGGGTGTCAGTCTATGGCTACACCTTC
TRBJ1-6	many	NA	TRBV6-1	CASSPRGGINSPLHF	TGTGCCAGCAGTCCCCGGGGGGGGATCAATTCACCCCTCCACTTT
TRBJ2-5	many	NA	TRBV11-3	CASSLGLKETQYF	TGTGCCAGCAGCCTGGGTCTTAAAGAGACCCAGTACTTC
TRBJ2-7	many	NA	TRBV5-1	CASSQQSAGASYEQYF	TGCGCCAGCAGTCAGCAGAGCGCCGGGGCGTCCTACGAGCAGTACTTC
TRBJ2-4	many	TRBD1	TRBV20-1	CSAYRQGGDIQYF	TGCAGTGCTTACCGACAGGGCGGTGACATTCAGTACTTC